This TCR beta chain was profiled in a study of monozygotic twins with inflammatory bowel disease. Notes on the study in general: IBD patients had lower TCRbeta diversity (inverse Simpson) than healthy co-twins.

CDR1 is SGHTA and CDR2 is FQGNSA in the germline V gene. This CDR3 comprises 17 residues. As to this clonotype: The antigen remains undetermined.

After re-calling the 5' RACE reads, TCRdb lists one entry per CDR3 protein, DNA absent. This sample contains roughly 320,000 distinct CDR3 sequences. This chain uses TRBV7-2 with TRBJ1-6; TCRdb names TRBD1, which stays unverified in the absence of DNA. The sequence was collected from a human donor with ulcerative colitis or Crohn's disease, or a healthy co-twin of an affected twin (not recorded which). Sequenced input: blood. The CDR3 sequence: CASSKARGDQVDSPLHF.